One and the same sample provided the 5 T cell receptor beta chains below, sequenced in a study of spatial heterogeneity in lung cancer. Specified time point: blood at routine non-recurrence follow-up after resection. TCRdb re-called the 5' RACE reads with MiXCR, one entry per CDR3 protein. The table has fewer than 30,000 distinct CDR3 sequences, 8.5% to 10% seen once. The sample consisted of PBMCs, taken at follow-up. The receptors derive from a male donor with early-stage non-small cell lung cancer.

This chain joins TRBV11-2 and TRBJ2-5; D unresolved. CDR3 length: 11 amino acids. Trimming shortened V by 0 bases and J by 5 bases, and 1 base separated the two germline ends. In germline, CDR1 is SGHAT, CDR2 FQNNGV. The CDR3 DNA follows: TGTGCCAGCAGCTTAGACGAGACCCAGTACTTC. Its protein product is CASSLDETQYF.

This clonotype was counted ten times or more. V and J are TRBV24-1 and TRBJ1-5, with D tentatively TRBD1 (6 bases). Between the trimmed V and J ends, which lost 2 bases and 1 base, there was a span of 11 bases. The CDR3 has 16 amino acids. Germline-derived CDR1 and CDR2 are KGHDR and SFDVKD. DNA for the CDR3: TGTGCCACCAGTGATTCCGCAGGGGCGAGCAATCAGCCCCAGCATTTT. It codes for CATSDSAGASNQPQHF.

This clonotype has a count of ten or more. The gene calls are TRBV5-8 and TRBJ1-1; perhaps TRBD1 as D (5 bases). The germline gives CDR1 SGHTS, CDR2 YDEGEE. The length of the CDR3 is 14 residues. V gave up 2 bases and J gave up 4 bases, with 12 bases separating them. CDR3 sequence (DNA): TGTGCCAGCAGCTTACAACAGGCGTTCACTGAAGCTTTCTTT. Its protein product is CASSLQQAFTEAFF.

This chain uses TRBV6-4 with TRBJ2-7; D remains unclear. Trimming took off 5 bases at V and 3 bases at J, with 14 bases between the two ends. CDR1 is MRHNA and CDR2 is SNTAGT in the germline V gene. CDR3 length: 14 amino acids. The chain's CDR3 is CASSRHANDYEQYF. The CDR3 DNA sequence: TGTGCCAGCAGTCGGCATGCGAACGACTACGAGCAGTACTTC.

The chain couples TRBV12-3 or TRBV12-4 to TRBJ2-7; no clear D gene. Trimming removed 1 base at V and 9 bases at J, with 10 bases between. This CDR3 is 12 amino acids long. As DNA, the CDR3 is TGTGCCAGCAGTTTAGAGGGTCTTGGGCAGTACTTC. This sequence encodes CASSLEGLGQYF.